This TCR beta chain comes out of a study of spatial heterogeneity in lung cancer. In the study overall: The follow-up PBMC samples were sequenced whenever they were available. The median time to follow-up was two to three years after resection. Findings of the study overall: Blood contained ubiquitous expanded tumor TCRs more at resection than at follow-up.

A remark on this clonotype: Antigen unknown.

Single TCR cDNA molecules each had their own unique molecular identifier. TCRdb re-analysed the 5' RACE reads in MiXCR, keeping a single row per CDR3 protein. The top ten clones hold 24% of a sample with 95,000 to 120,000 distinct CDR3 sequences, 9.5% to 14% of them seen once. Indicated time point: blood at routine non-recurrence follow-up after resection. Tumor, nontumor lung or frozen PBMC supplied whole RNA that was sequenced unsorted. The V and J ends lost 5 bases and 4 bases respectively, with 21 bases between them. The CDR3 is made up of 18 amino acids. In germline, CDR1 is SGHTA, CDR2 FQGTGA. The chain joins TRBV7-3 to TRBJ2-6; D uncertain. Sequenced here: PBMCs, sampled at follow-up. This clonotype originated in a female donor with early-stage non-small cell lung cancer. The CDR3 region has the DNA TGTGCCAGCAGCACCCCAAGGAAGGGTGCCTCCGGGGCCAACGTCCTGACTTTC. This encodes CASSTPRKGASGANVLTF.